This TCR beta chain was sequenced during a study of T cell changes during pregnancy in multiple sclerosis. TCRdb's table, derived via immunoSEQ multiplex PCR, lists solely in-frame clones and lacks some. This table has over 60,000 clones, 75% to 95% appearing once. The V gene's germline CDR1 is SGDLS and CDR2 YYNGEE. This CDR3 has 17 residues. Trimming took 1 base from V and 0 from J; bases not matched to a gene: 8. The chain is built from TRBV9 and TRBJ2-7; 9 nucleotides align to TRBD2. This receptor was obtained from a female donor in good health, enrolled as a control in a pregnancy study. This sample comprised CD4+ T cells from peripheral blood mononuclear cells, obtained in the third trimester of pregnancy. The CDR3 protein is CASSVRGGGPSSYEQYF. The CDR3 region has the DNA TGTGCCAGCAGCGTACGCGGGGGGGGACCCAGCTCCTACGAGCAGTACTTC.